This entry lists 15 T cell receptor beta chains sequenced from one sample in a study of patients and donors after allogeneic stem cell transplantation. TCRdb reprocessed the RT-PCR reads via MiXCR and lists one record per CDR3 protein. The sample contains about 74,000 distinct CDR3 sequences, approximately 26% of which appear only once. Sequencing was done on a sample of blood, either unsorted or a sorted T cell fraction (not recorded which). The source of these receptors is a human donor who was either an allogeneic HSCT recipient or a stem cell or donor lymphocyte infusion donor (not recorded which). It is not recorded whose cells these are; they may come from a transplant donor.

This clonotype was seen a handful of times. This chain connects TRBV6-1 to TRBJ1-6; D is possibly TRBD1 (6 bases). V lost 0 bases, J lost 4 bases, and 13 bases lay in between. This CDR3 spans 17 amino acids. Germline V gene lookup returns CDR1 MNHNS and CDR2 SASEGT. The DNA for the CDR3 is TGTGCCAGCAGTGAAGCAGGGGGGGAGCCTTATAATTCACCCCTCCACTTT. It translates to CASSEAGGEPYNSPLHF.

The chain links TRBV7-9 to TRBJ1-2; TRBD1 is a possible D gene (5 bases). V dropped 2 bases and J dropped 4 bases, with 14 bases sitting between them. This CDR3 region has 15 residues. Germline CDR1 and CDR2: SEHNR and FQNEAQ (reference sequence). The CDR3 bases are TGTGCCAGCAGCTTACCCGCAGGGCACATCTATGGCTACACCTTC. Translated: CASSLPAGHIYGYTF.

The chain is built from TRBV5-5 and TRBJ2-2; D remains unclear. CDR3 length: 16 amino acids. Germline CDR1 and CDR2: SGHKS and YYEKEE (reference sequence). Trimming removed 1 base at V and 1 base at J, with 11 bases between. Written as DNA, the CDR3 is TGTGCCAGCAGCTTGTTTCCCCGAGTGAACACCGGGGAGCTGTTTTTT. This sequence encodes CASSLFPRVNTGELFF.

This clonotype was seen a handful of times. The rearrangement joins TRBV6-5 to TRBJ2-5, with D perhaps matching TRBD1 (6 bases). Trimming pared 2 bases from V and 6 bases from J, leaving 10 bases between. The CDR3 loop spans 13 amino acids. The germline CDR1 and CDR2 sequences are MNHEY and SVGAGI. The CDR3: CASSYTGMQTQYF. The CDR3 coding sequence is TGTGCCAGCAGTTACACAGGGATGCAGACCCAGTACTTC.

The V call is TRBV12-3 or TRBV12-4, the J call TRBJ2-5, with D perhaps matching TRBD2 (6 bases). There are 12 residues in the CDR3. V was cut by 5 bases and J by 6 bases, with 10 bases left in between. CDR3 sequence reads: CASSGEEKTQYF. For the CDR3, the DNA is TGTGCCAGCAGTGGGGAGGAGAAGACCCAGTACTTC.

The rearrangement uses TRBV4-3 and TRBJ2-7, with D possibly TRBD2 on 6 matching bases. There are 15 residues in the CDR3. The germline gives CDR1 LGHNA, CDR2 YSLEER. V shed 4 bases and J shed 5 bases, with 18 bases lying between them. CDR3 amino acids: CASSPTFGSRHEQYF. For the CDR3, the DNA is TGCGCCAGCAGCCCCACTTTCGGGAGTAGACACGAGCAGTACTTC.

This chain uses TRBV6-5 with TRBJ2-7; the match to TRBD1 covers 7 bases. Germline CDR1 MNHEY, CDR2 SVGAGI. J gave up 2 bases and V 5 bases, and 9 bases lay outside the gene matches. The CDR3 length is 15 residues. The CDR3 region is CASSRQGVDPYEQYF. The CDR3 DNA reads as TGTGCCAGCAGTAGGCAGGGGGTTGATCCCTACGAGCAGTACTTC.

This clonotype was counted between two and nine times. The CDR3 spells CASSYTGPKGEKLFF. The DNA for the CDR3 is TGTGCCAGCAGTTACACGGGTCCTAAGGGTGAAAAACTGTTTTTT. The chain combines TRBV6-5 with TRBJ1-4; no definite D call. This CDR3 spans 15 amino acids. V shed 2 bases and J shed 7 bases, with 14 bases lying between them. Per germline, CDR1 MNHEY and CDR2 SVGAGI.

The chain links TRBV5-1 to TRBJ1-2; no definite D call. The CDR3 has 11 amino acids. Trimming removed 5 bases from V and 3 bases from J, with 5 bases in between. Per the germline V gene, CDR1 is SGHRS and CDR2 is YFSETQ. CDR3 coding DNA: TGCGCCAGCAGACTCTACTATGGCTACACCTTC. Translating it yields CASRLYYGYTF. Together with reference TRBV5-1 and TRBJ1-2, the CDR3 gives the full variable domain: KAGVTQTPRYLIKTRGQQVTLSCSPISGHRSVSWYQQTPGQGLQFLFEYFSETQRNKGNFPGRFSGRQFSNSRSEMNVSTLELGDSALYLCASRLYYGYTFGSGTRLTVV.

This clonotype was seen many times. CDR3 bases: TGCAGTGCTAGAGAAGGGACAGGGGGCCCTCTCTATGGCTACACCTTC. This sequence encodes CSAREGTGGPLYGYTF. This chain connects TRBV20-1 to TRBJ1-2, with 12 bases fitting TRBD1. After removal of 0 bases from V and 4 bases from J, the junction contained 6 bases not matched to a gene. This CDR3 comprises 16 residues. Per germline, CDR1 DFQATT and CDR2 SNEGSKA (reference sequence).

This clonotype was counted many times. This chain connects TRBV20-1 to TRBJ1-2; unclear D gene. There are 13 residues in the CDR3. V shed 0 bases and J shed 7 bases, with 12 bases lying between them. In germline, CDR1 is DFQATT, CDR2 SNEGSKA (reference sequence). The DNA of the CDR3 is TGCAGTGCTAGAGATTCGGGGAACAGTGGCTACACCTTC. Its translation is CSARDSGNSGYTF.

V gene TRBV20-1 combines with J gene TRBJ1-3; D perhaps matches TRBD1 (5 bases). The V end lost 0 bases, the J end lost 0 bases, and 12 bases lay between the germline ends. CDR3 length: 16 amino acids. CDR1 is DFQATT and CDR2 is SNEGSKA in the germline V gene (reference sequence). The CDR3, as DNA: TGCAGTGCTAGAGAAGTTAGGGGCTTCTCTGGAAACACCATATATTTT. Translating it yields CSAREVRGFSGNTIYF.

In this sample, this clonotype turned up a few times. The rearrangement joins TRBV12-3 or TRBV12-4 to TRBJ2-5, with unresolved D. The CDR3 consists of 10 residues. Trimming shortened V by 5 bases and J by 13 bases, and 11 bases separated the two germline ends. This CDR3 is CASSNRVLYF. In DNA form, the CDR3 reads TGTGCCAGCAGTAACCGGGTCTTGTACTTC.

The rearrangement links TRBV7-8 to TRBJ2-5; D gene uncertain. There are 15 residues in the CDR3. The V end was cut by 0 bases, the J end by 5 bases, with 13 bases between. The germline CDR1 and CDR2 sequences are SGHVS and FQNEAQ. CDR3 sequence reads: CASSLALEYPETQYF. The CDR3 bases are TGTGCCAGCAGCTTAGCTTTGGAGTATCCGGAGACCCAGTACTTC.

V and J are TRBV9 and TRBJ1-2, with 10 bases that match TRBD1. The CDR3 length is 14 residues. Losses at the gene ends were 6 bases for V and 6 bases for J; bases not matched to a gene: 8. The germline CDR1 and CDR2 sequences are SGDLS and YYNGEE. The CDR3 here is CASTIQGTGDGYTF. The CDR3, as DNA: TGTGCCAGCACCATCCAAGGGACAGGGGATGGCTACACCTTC.